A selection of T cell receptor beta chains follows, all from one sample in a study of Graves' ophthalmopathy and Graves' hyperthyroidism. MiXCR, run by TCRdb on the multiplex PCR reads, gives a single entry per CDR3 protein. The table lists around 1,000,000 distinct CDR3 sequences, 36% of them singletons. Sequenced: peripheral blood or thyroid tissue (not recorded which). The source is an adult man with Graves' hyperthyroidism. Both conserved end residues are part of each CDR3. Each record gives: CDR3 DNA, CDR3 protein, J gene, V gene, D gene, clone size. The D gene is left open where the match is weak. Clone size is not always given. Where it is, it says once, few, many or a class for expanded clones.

TGCAGCGTTGTTTTCGCCCCGGGGCAGGGTATCACGACCAGGACCTACGAGCAGTACTTC | CSVVFAPGQGITTRTYEQYF | TRBJ2-7 | TRBV29-1 | . | few
TGTGCCAGCAGCCCCCGAATGACCGGGAGAGATCAAGAGACCCAGTACTTC | CASSPRMTGRDQETQYF | TRBJ2-5 | TRBV7-2 | . | .
TGTGCCAGCAGCAACAGGGGGCAATCCCGGGGCACTGAAGCTTTCTTT | CASSNRGQSRGTEAFF | TRBJ1-1 | TRBV7-2 | TRBD1 | few
TGTGCCAGCAGCCCAACGTTGGAACAGGGCAAGACCCAGTACTTC | CASSPTLEQGKTQYF | TRBJ2-5 | TRBV7-2 | . | many
TGTGCCAGCAGTAAACGACAGAACAATCAGCCCCAGCATTTT | CASSKRQNNQPQHF | TRBJ1-5 | TRBV2 | . | many
TGTGCCAGTATACAGGGGGCGGGCACCGGGGAGCTGTTTTTT | CASIQGAGTGELFF | TRBJ2-2 | TRBV7-6 | TRBD1 | .
TGTGCCACCAGCAGTTCACGACAGGGGGCGTATTCACCCCTCCACTTT | CATSSSRQGAYSPLHF | TRBJ1-6 | TRBV15 | TRBD1 | .
TGTGCCAGTAGTCCGAGACAGGGGAATGGAGTAAATTATGGCTACACCTTC | CASSPRQGNGVNYGYTF | TRBJ1-2 | TRBV19 | TRBD1 | few
TGCAGTGCTAGGACGAGGGACAACTCCTACGAGCAGTACTTC | CSARTRDNSYEQYF | TRBJ2-7 | TRBV20-1 | . | .
TGTGCCACCAGCGGCCCGGGACAGGATAAGCAATACACCTTC | CATSGPGQDKQYTF | TRBJ1-2 | TRBV15 | TRBD1 | many
TGTGCCAACAGCATTTCAGGGAACACTGAAGCTTTCTTT | CANSISGNTEAFF | TRBJ1-1 | TRBV7-9 | . | .
TGTGCCAGCAGCTTGGTAACTAGCCAGCAGTACTTC | CASSLVTSQQYF | TRBJ2-7 | TRBV5-8 | . | few
TGCGCCAGCAGAACCGAGGGAAGCCCAGATACGCAGTATTTT | CASRTEGSPDTQYF | TRBJ2-3 | TRBV5-1 | . | .
TGTGCCAGCAGCGAAGGTACAGGGTATAATTCACCCCTCCACTTT | CASSEGTGYNSPLHF | TRBJ1-6 | TRBV9 | . | .
TGTGCCAGCAGCTTAGTACAGACCTACGAGCAGTACTTC | CASSLVQTYEQYF | TRBJ2-7 | TRBV7-2 | . | many
TGTACCAGCAGAGGATCCGGGACAGGGTCTAGCGAGCAGTACTTC | CTSRGSGTGSSEQYF | TRBJ2-7 | TRBV25-1 | TRBD1 | few
TGTGCCAGCAGTTACCGCGGCCTCGAAGGGACTGAAGCTTTCTTT | CASSYRGLEGTEAFF | TRBJ1-1 | TRBV6-5 | . | few
TGTGCCAGTAGTGCCCGACAGAGCACAGATACGCAGTATTTT | CASSARQSTDTQYF | TRBJ2-3 | TRBV19 | . | once
TGTGCCAGCGCCCCTCCGGGACAGGGGGTGTACGAGCAGTACTTC | CASAPPGQGVYEQYF | TRBJ2-7 | TRBV11-2 | TRBD1 | .
TGCAGTGCTAGCCTAGCGGGGGGGAGTGGCCAAGAGACCCAGTACTTC | CSASLAGGSGQETQYF | TRBJ2-5 | TRBV20-1 | TRBD2 | few
TGTGCCAGCAGCATTCAAAATCAGCCCCAGCATTTT | CASSIQNQPQHF | TRBJ1-5 | TRBV7-9 | . | many
TGCGCCAGCAGCCAAGGAGGGAGGCGTAACTATGGCTACACCTTC | CASSQGGRRNYGYTF | TRBJ1-2 | TRBV4-1 | . | .
TGTGCCAGCAGGCTAGGGCTACCCCTCCACTTT | CASRLGLPLHF | TRBJ1-6 | TRBV2 | . | many
TGTGCCATCAGTTACGCAGGGAGGGCGGGCTACACCTTC | CAISYAGRAGYTF | TRBJ1-2 | TRBV10-3 | . | .
TGCGCCAGACAGACCAGGACTGAAGCTTTCTTT | CARQTRTEAFF | TRBJ1-1 | TRBV10-2 | . | .
TGTGCCAGCAGTTCACGACAGGCTTGGGGCTCCGAGCAGTACTTC | CASSSRQAWGSEQYF | TRBJ2-7 | TRBV12-3/TRBV12-4 | . | few
TGTGCCAGCAGCCAACTCGCGGGGCAGGGTTTGTACTATGGCTACACCTTC | CASSQLAGQGLYYGYTF | TRBJ1-2 | TRBV7-9 | . | .
TGCAGTGCTAGGCAGGGACAGGTGCGAGACGAGCAGTACTTC | CSARQGQVRDEQYF | TRBJ2-7 | TRBV20-1 | TRBD1 | few
TGTGCCAGCAGTTCCTCAACCGGGACAGGGACCTATGGCTACACCTTC | CASSSSTGTGTYGYTF | TRBJ1-2 | TRBV12-3/TRBV12-4 | TRBD1 | .
TGCAGTGCCCGGCGGACTGCATACAATGAGCAGTTCTTC | CSARRTAYNEQFF | TRBJ2-1 | TRBV20-1 | . | .
TGTGCCAGCAGCTCGACATGGACAGGGGGAAATCAACTGGCGGGCTACACCTTC | CASSSTWTGGNQLAGYTF | TRBJ1-2 | TRBV5-1 | TRBD1 | .
TGTGCCAGCAGTGGGCAGGGGAGCAATCAGCCCCAGCATTTT | CASSGQGSNQPQHF | TRBJ1-5 | TRBV2 | . | many
TGTGCCAGCAGCTTACTAGGACAGCGCGGGGAGCTGTTTTTT | CASSLLGQRGELFF | TRBJ2-2 | TRBV7-9 | . | .
TGCAGTGCTCACAAGTCAGGGGCAAGCTATAATTCACCCCTCCACTTT | CSAHKSGASYNSPLHF | TRBJ1-6 | TRBV20-1 | . | .
TGTGCCAGCAGCTCCACGCAGGGTTCTAAAGCTTTCTTT | CASSSTQGSKAFF | TRBJ1-1 | TRBV11-2 | . | .
TGTGCCAGCAGTGAACTAGGGGGACCTGGGGCCAACGTCCTGACTTTC | CASSELGGPGANVLTF | TRBJ2-6 | TRBV2 | . | .
TGTGCCAGCAGCTTAGGAGCACTCTCACAAGAGACCCAGTACTTC | CASSLGALSQETQYF | TRBJ2-5 | TRBV7-9 | . | many
TGTGCCGCCGAATTGGACGGTAGCTCCTACGAGCAGTACTTC | CAAELDGSSYEQYF | TRBJ2-7 | TRBV2 | . | many
TGCGCCAGCAGCCAAGGAGTGGACCTCTCTGGGGCCAACGTCCTGACTTTC | CASSQGVDLSGANVLTF | TRBJ2-6 | TRBV4-3 | . | .
TGTGCCACCAGCGAGGGGGTAGGGACGTATAATGAAAAACTGTTTTTT | CATSEGVGTYNEKLFF | TRBJ1-4 | TRBV15 | . | .
TGTGCCAGTAAAAGGGGACAGGGGAACACCGGGGAGCTGTTTTTT | CASKRGQGNTGELFF | TRBJ2-2 | TRBV19 | TRBD1 | many
TGTGCCTGGAGGGCCCCAGGGAACACTGAAGCTTTCTTT | CAWRAPGNTEAFF | TRBJ1-1 | TRBV30 | . | .